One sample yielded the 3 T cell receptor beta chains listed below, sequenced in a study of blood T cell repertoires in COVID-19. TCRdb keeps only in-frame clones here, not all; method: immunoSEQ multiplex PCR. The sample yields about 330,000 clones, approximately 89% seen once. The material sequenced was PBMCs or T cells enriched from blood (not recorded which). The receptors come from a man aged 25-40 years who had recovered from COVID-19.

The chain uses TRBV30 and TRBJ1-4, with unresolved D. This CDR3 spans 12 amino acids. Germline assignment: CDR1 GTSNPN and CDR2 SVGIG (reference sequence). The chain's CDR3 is CAEGASGEKLFF. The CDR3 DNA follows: TGTGCTGAGGGTGCATCGGGGGAAAAACTGTTTTTT.

In nucleotides, the CDR3 is TGTGCCAGCAGTTCCCCGGGGAGCAAAGCCTACGAGCAGTACTTC. It translates to CASSSPGSKAYEQYF. This chain connects TRBV28 to TRBJ2-7; TRBD2 might be the D (5 bases). Germline V gene lookup returns CDR1 MDHEN and CDR2 SYDVKM. V lost 4 bases to trimming and J lost 2 bases, with 15 bases between them. CDR3 length: 15 residues.

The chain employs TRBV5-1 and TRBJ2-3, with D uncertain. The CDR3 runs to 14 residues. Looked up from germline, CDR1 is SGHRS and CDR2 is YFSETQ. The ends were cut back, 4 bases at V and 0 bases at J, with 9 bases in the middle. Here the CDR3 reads CASSQLLSTDTQYF. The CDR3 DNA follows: TGCGCCAGCAGCCAACTTCTAAGCACAGATACGCAGTATTTT.